The 8 T cell receptor beta chains presented below share a single source sample, sequenced in a study of identical twins. TCRdb fed the 5' RACE reads into MiXCR, producing one record per CDR3 protein. The table lists hundreds of thousands of distinct CDR3 sequences, around 6% of them singletons, with around 1.9% in the top ten. Source material: naive T cells sorted from blood. The receptor source for this set is a man aged 18 to 30 in good health.

Ten or more counts support this clonotype. The genes are TRBV25-1 and TRBJ2-2; tentatively, D is TRBD1 or TRBD2 (5 bases each). The CDR3 is 14 residues long. The germline gives CDR1 MGHDK, CDR2 SYGVNS. V gave up 0 bases and J gave up 6 bases, with 8 bases separating them. The CDR3 protein is CASSEYGAAGELFF. The CDR3 DNA is TGTGCCAGCAGTGAATACGGGGCGGCCGGGGAGCTGTTTTTT.

This clonotype was detected many times. This sequence joins TRBV12-3 or TRBV12-4 and TRBJ2-3, with TRBD2 matching over 8 bases. The trim removed 6 bases at V and 2 bases at J, leaving 7 bases unmatched. The CDR3 extends over 15 amino acids. Here the CDR3 DNA reads TGTGCCAGCAGCCCGGGGGGGCTAGACACAGATACGCAGTATTTT. Its protein product is CASSPGGLDTDTQYF.

The chain combines TRBV5-5 with TRBJ1-4; 7 bases map to TRBD1. The CDR3 spans 15 residues. With V trimmed by 4 bases and J by 5 bases, 8 bases remained unmatched. The germline V gene has CDR1 SGHKS and CDR2 YYEKEE (reference sequence). CDR3 region: CASSIDRDSNEKLFF. In DNA form, the CDR3 reads TGTGCCAGCAGCATCGACAGGGATTCAAATGAAAAACTGTTTTTT.

The chain combines TRBV11-1 with TRBJ2-5, with 8 bases fitting TRBD1. CDR3 length: 16 residues. The germline CDR1 and CDR2 sequences are SGHAT and FQDESV (reference sequence). V lost 2 bases to trimming and J lost 2 bases; unmatched junction nucleotides: 7. CDR3 protein: CASSLPMDRVQETQYF. CDR3 nucleotide sequence: TGTGCCAGCAGCTTACCAATGGACAGGGTTCAAGAGACCCAGTACTTC.

This clonotype was seen many times. V is TRBV6-1 and J is TRBJ1-4; perhaps TRBD1 as D (6 bases). This CDR3 is built from 14 residues. V was trimmed by 6 bases and J by 0 bases, leaving 8 bases between them. The germline gives CDR1 MNHNS, CDR2 SASEGT. The CDR3 loop is CASRDRTTNEKLFF. In DNA, the CDR3 is TGTGCCAGCAGAGACAGGACAACTAATGAAAAACTGTTTTTT.

This clonotype has only a few counts. CDR3 in DNA: TGTGCCAGCAGCGTAGGAGAAGGGCGCAATCAGCCCCAGCATTTT. This gives the protein CASSVGEGRNQPQHF. The chain combines TRBV9 with TRBJ1-5; D gene ambiguous. Between the trimmed V and J ends, which lost 0 bases and 2 bases, there was a span of 9 bases. Germline V gene sequence: CDR1 SGDLS, CDR2 YYNGEE. The CDR3 totals 15 residues.

CDR3 sequence reads: CASSYSIVAPGQVNNEQFF. Written as DNA, the CDR3 is TGTGCCAGCAGTTACTCGATTGTTGCTCCGGGACAGGTTAACAATGAGCAGTTCTTC. The chain combines TRBV6-2 or TRBV6-3 with TRBJ2-1; TRBD1 matches at 8 bases. CDR1 is MNHEY, CDR2 SVGEGT, per germline. V was pared by 0 bases and J by 5 bases, with 15 bases of the junction left unmatched. The CDR3 spans 19 residues.

This clonotype has only a few counts. V is TRBV24-1 and J is TRBJ2-1, with 11 bases matching TRBD2. The CDR3 runs to 16 residues. J was trimmed by 9 bases and V by 1 base; bases with no gene match: 7. Germline V gene sequence: CDR1 KGHDR, CDR2 SFDVKD. The CDR3 bases are TGTGCCACCAGTGATTTTTCACTAGCGGGAGACGTTGAGCAGTTCTTC. Its translation: CATSDFSLAGDVEQFF.